A selection of T cell receptor beta chains follows, all from one sample in a study of CD4 T cells in relation to SARS-CoV-2 and coronaviruses. Their recognized antigens are unknown. Clones were read by immunoSEQ multiplex PCR, and TCRdb kept only the in-frame ones, dropping some. Here the sample spans 27,000 or so clones, more than 75% being singletons. The source material was CD4+ T cells from PBMCs, cultured in vitro. Receptors originate from a human donor in good health. Both conserved end residues are part of each CDR3. The D gene is left open where the match is weak. Clone size is not always given. Where it is, it says once, few, many or a class for expanded clones.

abundance: .; len: 17; j_gene: TRBJ2-5; d_gene: TRBD2; v_gene: TRBV4-1; CDR3nt: TGCGCCAGCAGCCAAGATCGGGGGGACGCCGACCAAGAGACCCAGTACTTC; CDR3aa: CASSQDRGDADQETQYF
abundance: .; len: 13; j_gene: TRBJ2-7; d_gene: .; v_gene: TRBV5-1; CDR3nt: TGCGCCAGCAGCCCTGACTCGTTCTACGAGCAGTACTTC; CDR3aa: CASSPDSFYEQYF
abundance: .; len: 16; j_gene: TRBJ2-1; d_gene: TRBD1; v_gene: TRBV9; CDR3nt: TGTGCCAGCAGCTTTTTATCGGGACAGGGCTACAATGAGCAGTTCTTC; CDR3aa: CASSFLSGQGYNEQFF
abundance: .; len: 13; j_gene: TRBJ1-6; d_gene: TRBD1; v_gene: TRBV25-1; CDR3nt: TGTGCCAGCAGAGACAGGGATAATTCACCCCTCCACTTT; CDR3aa: CASRDRDNSPLHF
abundance: .; len: 15; j_gene: TRBJ2-7; d_gene: .; v_gene: TRBV6-5; CDR3nt: TGTGCCAGCAGTTATAGCTTAGGCGGGGCCGACGAGCAGTACTTC; CDR3aa: CASSYSLGGADEQYF
abundance: .; len: 12; j_gene: TRBJ1-2; d_gene: .; v_gene: TRBV2; CDR3nt: TGTGCCAGCAGCGACAGGTCTTATGGCTACACCTTC; CDR3aa: CASSDRSYGYTF
abundance: .; len: 14; j_gene: TRBJ1-6; d_gene: .; v_gene: TRBV5-1; CDR3nt: TGCGCCAGCAGCTTGTCCTGGGCGGGGTCACCCCTCCACTTT; CDR3aa: CASSLSWAGSPLHF
abundance: .; len: 13; j_gene: TRBJ1-1; d_gene: TRBD1; v_gene: TRBV10-3; CDR3nt: TGTGCCATCAAGGAGGGGGCCGGCACTGAAGCTTTCTTT; CDR3aa: CAIKEGAGTEAFF
abundance: few; len: 16; j_gene: TRBJ1-6; d_gene: .; v_gene: TRBV5-1; CDR3nt: TGCGCCAGCAGCTTAGAGGGATCCTCGAATAATTCACCCCTCCACTTT; CDR3aa: CASSLEGSSNNSPLHF
abundance: .; len: 16; j_gene: TRBJ2-1; d_gene: TRBD2; v_gene: TRBV4-3; CDR3nt: TGCGCCAGCAGCCTTTCGAGCGGGAGCTCCTACAATGAGCAGTTCTTC; CDR3aa: CASSLSSGSSYNEQFF
abundance: .; len: 16; j_gene: TRBJ1-1; d_gene: .; v_gene: TRBV6-5; CDR3nt: TGTGCCAGCAGTTACTCGTGGGAGGGCATGAACACTGAAGCTTTCTTT; CDR3aa: CASSYSWEGMNTEAFF
abundance: .; len: 13; j_gene: TRBJ2-7; d_gene: .; v_gene: TRBV5-1; CDR3nt: TGCGCCAGCGCCGTCACAGGGCCCTACGAGCAGTACTTC; CDR3aa: CASAVTGPYEQYF
abundance: .; len: 15; j_gene: TRBJ2-1; d_gene: TRBD2; v_gene: TRBV5-6; CDR3nt: TGTGCCAGCAGCAATAGCGGGAGACTTTACAATGAGCAGTTCTTC; CDR3aa: CASSNSGRLYNEQFF
abundance: .; len: 14; j_gene: TRBJ1-6; d_gene: TRBD1; v_gene: TRBV19; CDR3nt: TGTGCCAGTACCAACAGGGGGCCTGAGTCACCCCTCCACTTT; CDR3aa: CASTNRGPESPLHF
abundance: .; len: 15; j_gene: TRBJ2-5; d_gene: .; v_gene: TRBV5-1; CDR3nt: TGCGCCAGCAGCTTGGATGCCACTCGAGTAGAGACCCAGTACTTC; CDR3aa: CASSLDATRVETQYF